Below, 6 T cell receptor beta chains from the same sample are listed, as sequenced in a study of monozygotic twins with inflammatory bowel disease. TCRdb reanalyzed the 5' RACE reads and collapses them to one entry per CDR3 protein, without DNA. Found here are about 350,000 distinct CDR3 sequences; the top ten clones hold 2% to 2.5%. Sequencing input: blood. These receptors were obtained from a human donor with ulcerative colitis or Crohn's disease, or a healthy co-twin of an affected twin (not recorded which).

This CDR3 reads CASSLGPVSDTQYF. V and J are TRBV7-6 and TRBJ2-3. The CDR3 runs 14 residues. Germline V gene sequence: CDR1 SGHVS, CDR2 FNYEAQ.

This chain joins TRBV11-1 and TRBJ2-5; the TRBD1 assignment by TCRdb is unverifiable without DNA. The V gene's germline CDR1 is SGHAT and CDR2 FQDESV (reference sequence). The CDR3 is 21 amino acids. CDR3 region: CASYSYPPVGATLGQVETQYF.

This chain connects TRBV6-5 to TRBJ1-1; TCRdb's D gene call, TRBD1, goes unchecked for lack of DNA. The CDR3 length is 15 residues. CDR1 MNHEY and CDR2 SVGAGI come from the germline V gene. The CDR3 loop reads CASSYSITGGTEAFF.

The chain carries TRBV5-1 and TRBJ2-3; TCRdb calls TRBD1, which cannot be checked without DNA. The CDR3 runs 14 residues. Germline CDR1 reads SGHRS; CDR2 reads YFSETQ. The CDR3 loop is CASSLVQGADTQYF.

CDR3 protein: CACQGSGNQPQHF. The rearrangement uses TRBV30 and TRBJ1-5; the D gene TCRdb calls, TRBD1, cannot be checked with no DNA. CDR1 GTSNPN and CDR2 SVGIG come from the germline V gene (reference sequence). The CDR3 sequence is 13 residues long.

The rearrangement uses TRBV11-2 and TRBJ1-5; TCRdb's D call of TRBD1 is untestable without DNA. The CDR3 is 14 amino acids. Looked up from germline, CDR1 is SGHAT and CDR2 is FQNNGV. The CDR3: CASSKDRVGQPQHF.